This TCR beta chain was identified during a study of T cell changes during pregnancy in multiple sclerosis (dated by TCRdb to about 2019). Broadly, across the study: In women with multiple sclerosis, the researchers looked at how the T cell repertoire shifted as pregnancy progressed.

The protocol used for the library was the immunoSEQ multiplex PCR assay. This is the immuneACCESS table as TCRdb keeps it, with only in-frame sequences that have V and J called. A part of the clones is gone; compared with another copy, unresolved V genes explain less than half, and the rest is unexplained. The sample has about 31,000 clones on record, over 75% of them singletons. Of the sample, about 7% is held by the ten largest clones. A word on this clone: Its binding antigen is unknown. Per-nucleotide qualities are absent, and no much larger clonotype sits a single base away.

CDR1 and CDR2 were assigned from the germline V gene as SGHTA and FQGTGA. For this chain, trimming is 2 bases at the V end and 2 bases at the J end, and the number of junction bases without a gene match is 12. The CDR3 runs 18 amino acids, cysteine and phenylalanine included. Solely the CDR3 DNA is kept, with 54 bases framed from the first base. The sequence links TRBV7-3 to TRBJ2-7; 10 central bases correspond to TRBD2. This sequence was found in a female donor with multiple sclerosis, enrolled in a pregnancy study. The source material was CD8+ T cells from peripheral blood mononuclear cells, sampled in the second trimester of pregnancy. The DNA reads as follows: TGTGCCAGCAGCTTATCCGGATCGGGGGGACTAGCGCCCTACGAGCAGTACTTC. Its amino acids are CASSLSGSGGLAPYEQYF.